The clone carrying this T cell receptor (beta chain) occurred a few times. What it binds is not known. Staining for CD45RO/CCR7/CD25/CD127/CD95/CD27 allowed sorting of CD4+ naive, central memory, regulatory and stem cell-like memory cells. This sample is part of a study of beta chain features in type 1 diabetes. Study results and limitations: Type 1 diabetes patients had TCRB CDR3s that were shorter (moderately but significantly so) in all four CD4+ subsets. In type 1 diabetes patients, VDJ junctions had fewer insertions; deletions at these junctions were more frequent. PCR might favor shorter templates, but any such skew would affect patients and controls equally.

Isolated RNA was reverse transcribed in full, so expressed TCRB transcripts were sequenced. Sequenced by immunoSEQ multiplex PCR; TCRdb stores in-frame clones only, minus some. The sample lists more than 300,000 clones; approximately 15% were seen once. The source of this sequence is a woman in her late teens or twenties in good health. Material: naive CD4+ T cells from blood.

CDR3: CASSYSLSGTGYEQYF. The CDR3 DNA reads TGTGCCAGCAGTTACTCGCTTTCCGGGACAGGATACGAGCAGTACTTC. The rearrangement links TRBV6-5 to TRBJ2-7, with 8 nucleotides matching TRBD1. The CDR3 is 16 residues long. After removal of 0 bases from V and 4 bases from J, the junction contained 8 bases not matched to a gene. Germline V lookup: CDR1 MNHEY, CDR2 SVGAGI.